This TCR beta chain was recorded in a study of radiation and T cells in renal cell carcinoma. This CDR3 is 12 amino acids long. Germline CDR1 reads LNHNV; CDR2 reads YYDKDF (reference sequence). V gave up 3 bases and J gave up 6 bases, with 7 bases separating them. Regarding time point: baseline pretreatment blood. Treatment given: 15 Gy SBRT to primary tumor, nephrectomy 4 weeks later. Profiling relied on immunoSEQ multiplex PCR, and the TCRdb table lists in-frame clones only, not all of them. The sample has approximately 140,000 clones; about 88% are singletons. The sequencing used blood, collected from a patient whose treatment included radiotherapy and nephrectomy. V usage is TRBV15 and J usage is TRBJ2-3; TRBD1 or TRBD2 may be the D gene (5 bases each). The TCR sequence derives from a woman in her seventies with renal cell carcinoma. This CDR3 reads CATSRGTDTQYF. The CDR3 nucleotides are TGTGCCACCAGCAGGGGGACGGATACGCAGTATTTT. Filled out from reference TRBV15 and TRBJ2-3, the complete variable domain reads DAMVIQNPRYQVTQFGKPVTLSCSQTLNHNVMYWYQQKSSQAPKLLFHYYDKDFNNEADTPDNFQSRRPNTSFCFLDIRSPGLGDTAMYLCATSRGTDTQYFGPGTRLTVL.